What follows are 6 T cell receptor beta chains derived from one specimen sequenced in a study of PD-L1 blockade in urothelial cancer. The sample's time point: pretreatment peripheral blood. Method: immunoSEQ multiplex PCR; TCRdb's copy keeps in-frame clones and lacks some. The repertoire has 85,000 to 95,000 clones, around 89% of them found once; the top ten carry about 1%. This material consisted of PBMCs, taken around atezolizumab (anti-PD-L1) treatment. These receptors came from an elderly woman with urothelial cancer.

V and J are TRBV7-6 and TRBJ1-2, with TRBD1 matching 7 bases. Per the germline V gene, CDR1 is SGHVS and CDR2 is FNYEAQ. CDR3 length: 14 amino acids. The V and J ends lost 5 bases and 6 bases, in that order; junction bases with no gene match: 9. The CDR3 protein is CASSPGEGAHGYTF. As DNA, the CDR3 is TGTGCCAGCAGCCCTGGAGAGGGGGCGCATGGCTACACCTTC.

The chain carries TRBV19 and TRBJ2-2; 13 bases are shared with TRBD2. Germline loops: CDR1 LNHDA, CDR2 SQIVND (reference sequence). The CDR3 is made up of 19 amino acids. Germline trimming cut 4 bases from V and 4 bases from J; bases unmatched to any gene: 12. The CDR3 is CASSKNSGLAGYPTGELFF. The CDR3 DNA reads TGTGCCAGTAGTAAAAATTCGGGACTAGCGGGATACCCCACCGGGGAGCTGTTTTTT.

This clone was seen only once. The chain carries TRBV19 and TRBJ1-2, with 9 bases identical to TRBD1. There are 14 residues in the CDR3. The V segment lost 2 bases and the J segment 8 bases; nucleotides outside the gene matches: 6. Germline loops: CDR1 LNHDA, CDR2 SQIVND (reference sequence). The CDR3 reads CASSIPGTGNGYTF. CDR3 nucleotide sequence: TGTGCCAGTAGTATACCCGGGACAGGGAACGGCTACACCTTC.

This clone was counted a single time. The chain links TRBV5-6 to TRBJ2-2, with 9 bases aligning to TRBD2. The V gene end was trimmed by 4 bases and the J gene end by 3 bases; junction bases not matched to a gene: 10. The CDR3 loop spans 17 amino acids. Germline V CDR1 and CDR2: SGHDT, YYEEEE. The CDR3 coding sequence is TGTGCCAGCAGCGATGCTTTAGCGGGAGTGTACACCGGGGAGCTGTTTTTT. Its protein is CASSDALAGVYTGELFF.

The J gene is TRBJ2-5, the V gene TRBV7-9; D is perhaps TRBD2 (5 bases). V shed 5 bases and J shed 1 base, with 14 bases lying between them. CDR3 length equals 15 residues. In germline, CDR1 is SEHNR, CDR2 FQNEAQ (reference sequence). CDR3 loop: CASSPTRPLQETQYF. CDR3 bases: TGTGCCAGCAGCCCCACTAGGCCCCTCCAAGAGACCCAGTACTTC.

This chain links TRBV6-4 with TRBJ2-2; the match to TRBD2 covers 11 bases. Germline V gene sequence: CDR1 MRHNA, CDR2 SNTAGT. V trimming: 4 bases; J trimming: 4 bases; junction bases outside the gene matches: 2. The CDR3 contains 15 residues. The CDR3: CASSGLAGGTGELFF. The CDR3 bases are TGTGCCAGCAGTGGTCTAGCGGGAGGCACCGGGGAGCTGTTTTTT.